One sample yielded the 8 T cell receptor beta chains listed below, sequenced in a study of tumor T cells in aggressive B-cell lymphoma. Profiled with immunoSEQ multiplex PCR; TCRdb holds only in-frame clones, not every one. The table records roughly 1,700 clones, approximately 91% of them present only once. The sequencing input was tumor tissue. The receptors come from an adult with diffuse large B cell lymphoma.

The chain couples TRBV5-1 to TRBJ2-3, with D unclear. The ends were cut back, 2 bases at V and 14 bases at J, with 6 bases in the middle. This CDR3 has 9 residues. Per the germline V gene, CDR1 is SGHRS and CDR2 is YFSETQ. The CDR3 coding sequence is TGCGCCAGCAGCTTCAGGCTGTATTTT. This encodes CASSFRLYF.

J is TRBJ1-2 and V is TRBV6-5; D is perhaps TRBD1 (6 bases). The CDR3 runs to 15 residues. The V gene lost 5 bases and the J gene lost 6 bases, with 19 bases spanning the gap. The V gene's germline CDR1 is MNHEY and CDR2 SVGAGI. The CDR3 loop reads CASSRTGLELDGYTF. The CDR3 DNA reads as TGTGCCAGCAGTCGAACAGGGCTTGAATTGGATGGCTACACCTTC.

The chain uses TRBV10-3 and TRBJ1-6; 8 nucleotides match TRBD1. The ends lost 3 bases at V and 10 bases at J; junction bases unmatched: 5. Per the germline V gene, CDR1 is ENHRY and CDR2 is SYGVKD. The CDR3 has 14 residues. CDR3 coding DNA: TGTGCCATCAGTGAACAGGGGGTAGGATCACCCCTCCACTTT. Translating gives CAISEQGVGSPLHF.

A note on this clone: This sample also contains other DNA sequences that code for the same CDR3. The rearrangement uses TRBV7-9 and TRBJ2-1, with a possible D match to TRBD1 (5 bases). The ends were cut back, 2 bases at V and 2 bases at J, with 10 bases in the middle. The CDR3 consists of 15 residues. CDR1 is SEHNR and CDR2 is FQNEAQ in the germline V gene (reference sequence). The CDR3 reads CASSLTQGTYNEQFF. CDR3 nucleotide sequence: TGTGCCAGCAGCTTAACCCAGGGAACCTACAATGAGCAGTTCTTC.

CDR3 in DNA: TGTGCCAGCAGCCCAGACCGGGACAGCCCCGGTCGGGGCACTGAAGCTTTCTTT. It yields the protein CASSPDRDSPGRGTEAFF. V is TRBV11-3 and J is TRBJ1-1; 7 nucleotides line up with TRBD1. The V segment lost 5 bases and the J segment 4 bases; nucleotides outside the gene matches: 19. Germline CDR1 SGHNT, CDR2 YENEEA. The CDR3 has 18 residues.

The genes are TRBV5-6 and TRBJ2-7; 12 bases fit TRBD1. Trimming cost V 2 bases and J 6 bases; bases outside gene matches: 9. Germline V gene lookup returns CDR1 SGHDT and CDR2 YYEEEE. This CDR3 contains 16 residues. CDR3: CASSFESGQGAREQYF. The CDR3, as DNA: TGTGCCAGCAGCTTCGAATCGGGACAGGGGGCACGCGAGCAGTACTTC.

V usage is TRBV2 and J usage is TRBJ1-2; 9 bases align to TRBD1. With V trimmed by 1 base and J by 7 bases, 4 bases remained unmatched. Germline V gene data show CDR1 as SNHLY and CDR2 as FYNNEI. The CDR3 is 14 residues long. CDR3 residues: CASSEETGGGGYTF. The CDR3 coding sequence is TGTGCCAGCAGTGAAGAGACAGGGGGTGGTGGCTACACCTTC.

Concerning this clone itself: This same CDR3 is encoded by further DNA sequences in the sample. The V call is TRBV7-3, the J call TRBJ2-7, with TRBD2 identical over 9 bases. Germline V gene lookup returns CDR1 SGHTA and CDR2 FQGTGA. The junction had 10 bases not matched to a gene; V was cut back by 6 bases and J by 7 bases. The CDR3 spans 14 residues. The CDR3 sequence: CASSRRGGAREQYF. The CDR3 DNA sequence: TGTGCCAGCAGTCGCCGCGGGGGGGCGAGGGAGCAGTACTTC.